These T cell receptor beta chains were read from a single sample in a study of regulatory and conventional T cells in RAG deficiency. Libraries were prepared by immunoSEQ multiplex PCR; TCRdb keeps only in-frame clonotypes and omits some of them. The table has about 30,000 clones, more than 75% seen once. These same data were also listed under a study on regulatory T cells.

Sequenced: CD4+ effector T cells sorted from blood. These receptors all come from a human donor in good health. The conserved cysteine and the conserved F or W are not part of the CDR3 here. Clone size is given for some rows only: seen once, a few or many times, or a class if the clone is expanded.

AISESLGDRDTEAF . TRBV10-3
ASIPITGASYEQY . TRBV2
ASSLAHYRGRGNTIY . TRBV7-8
ASSQELYQPQH . TRBV19
ASSYSQGGYSPLH few TRBV6-5
ASRAVDHNEQF . TRBV19
AWSEQGIGYGYT few TRBV30
ASSSPQSSYNEQF . TRBV7-3
ASSLGDSSNQPQH . TRBV11-2
ASSPQVTGNTIY . TRBV9
ASSQAIGVNTEAF once TRBV23-1
ASSMTVQGGVMDTQY once TRBV19
ASSQDPATYEQY . TRBV4-2
ASSLAGGQQYGYT . TRBV7-9
ASRQGNTEAF few TRBV2
ASRSGGEDTQY few TRBV6-5
AISKTGASYEQY . TRBV10-3
ASSKGFGDEQF . TRBV2
ASVSGAGDTEAF . TRBV12-5
ASSFWGLGQPQH . TRBV5-4
ASRGTSFGSTQY . TRBV2
ASSPPQPGGGYT . TRBV18
AIGRLAGEETQY . TRBV10-3
ASSLGGGGASDTQY . TRBV7-8
AISAISLTGTHMGISNSPLH . TRBV10-3
ASSSQQGARETQY . TRBV7-8
ATVLQGGSNQPQH . TRBV6-1
ASSLNTGRGTDTQY . TRBV5-6